This T cell receptor (beta chain) emerged from a study of blood T cell repertoires in COVID-19. The wider study: Samples of COVID-19 (acute and convalescent) were obtained from the United States, Italy and Spain. Sources were T cells, B-cell-depleted T cells, or PBMCs; the material itself was cDNA or gDNA.

Some clones are missing from TCRdb's copy, which holds only in-frame ones; the method was immunoSEQ multiplex PCR. Here the sample spans about 140,000 clones, over 75% being singletons. CDR3 length: 12 amino acids. Looked up from germline, CDR1 is LGHDT and CDR2 is YNNKEL (reference sequence). Trimming left V 5 bases short and J 7 bases short, with 11 bases between. The chain couples TRBV3-1 (or the pseudogene TRBV3-2) to TRBJ1-2; D not certain. The TCR originated in a man in his fifties with acute or convalescent COVID-19. The sample taken for sequencing was peripheral blood. The CDR3 loop is CASSFDSSGYTF. Here the CDR3 DNA reads TGTGCCAGCAGCTTTGACTCCTCTGGCTACACCTTC.